The rows below give T cell receptor beta chains drawn from one sample of a study of shared clonotypes between healthy human individuals. The repertoire was sequenced with immunoSEQ multiplex PCR; TCRdb's copy has only in-frame clones and lacks some. The data show millions of clones, around 94% seen once. Material for sequencing was naive CD4+ T cells sorted from blood. The receptors originated from a man aged 18 to 29 in good health. The CDR3 runs from the conserved cysteine through the conserved F or W. A D gene is named only where the DNA matches it firmly. Size tells how often a clone was seen (once, few, many) or the class of an expanded clone, and some rows leave it out.

d_call: -
clone_size: few
v_call: TRBV18
j_call: TRBJ1-1
cdr3_aa: CASSPLAGDTEAFF
cdr3_nt: TGTGCCAGCTCACCACTGGCGGGCGACACTGAAGCTTTCTTT

d_call: TRBD2
clone_size: -
v_call: TRBV10-3
j_call: TRBJ2-1
cdr3_aa: CAISESGAGGNEQFF
cdr3_nt: TGTGCCATCAGTGAGTCAGGAGCGGGAGGAAATGAGCAGTTCTTC

d_call: TRBD1
clone_size: -
v_call: TRBV27
j_call: TRBJ2-7
cdr3_aa: CASRPGQGEFYEQYF
cdr3_nt: TGTGCCAGCAGACCTGGACAGGGGGAATTCTACGAGCAGTACTTC

d_call: TRBD1
clone_size: -
v_call: TRBV18
j_call: TRBJ2-5
cdr3_aa: CASSLGQGTQETQYF
cdr3_nt: TGTGCCAGCTCACTAGGACAGGGAACCCAAGAGACCCAGTACTTC

d_call: -
clone_size: -
v_call: TRBV2
j_call: TRBJ2-2
cdr3_aa: CASRGAVYTGELFF
cdr3_nt: TGTGCCAGCAGGGGAGCGGTATACACCGGGGAGCTGTTTTTT

d_call: TRBD1
clone_size: -
v_call: TRBV9
j_call: TRBJ1-4
cdr3_aa: CASSGTGLATNEKLFF
cdr3_nt: TGTGCCAGCAGCGGGACAGGGTTAGCGACTAATGAAAAACTGTTTTTT

d_call: TRBD1
clone_size: -
v_call: TRBV12-5
j_call: TRBJ2-7
cdr3_aa: CASGLVIQGAYEQYF
cdr3_nt: TGTGCTAGTGGTTTGGTAATACAGGGGGCTTACGAGCAGTACTTC

d_call: -
clone_size: -
v_call: TRBV19
j_call: TRBJ1-2
cdr3_aa: CASSIDLWIGYTF
cdr3_nt: TGTGCCAGTAGTATAGATCTATGGATCGGCTACACCTTC

d_call: -
clone_size: -
v_call: TRBV6-5
j_call: TRBJ2-7
cdr3_aa: CASSYGQTPYEQYF
cdr3_nt: TGTGCCAGCAGTTACGGGCAGACTCCCTACGAGCAGTACTTC

d_call: -
clone_size: -
v_call: TRBV12-5
j_call: TRBJ1-5
cdr3_aa: CASEQTGTPYSNQPQHF
cdr3_nt: TGTGCTAGTGAGCAGACCGGGACACCTTATAGCAATCAGCCCCAGCATTTT

d_call: -
clone_size: -
v_call: TRBV6-5
j_call: TRBJ1-2
cdr3_aa: CASSYDKFYGYTF
cdr3_nt: TGTGCCAGCAGTTACGACAAATTCTATGGCTACACCTTC

d_call: -
clone_size: -
v_call: TRBV6-5
j_call: TRBJ2-5
cdr3_aa: CASTSARTQYF
cdr3_nt: TGTGCCAGCACCTCCGCGAGGACCCAGTACTTC

d_call: -
clone_size: -
v_call: TRBV2
j_call: TRBJ2-7
cdr3_aa: CASSNGGPSYEQYF
cdr3_nt: TGTGCCAGCAGTAACGGAGGGCCCTCCTACGAGCAGTACTTC

d_call: -
clone_size: -
v_call: TRBV13
j_call: TRBJ1-3
cdr3_aa: CASSLALALTGNTIYF
cdr3_nt: TGTGCCAGCAGCTTAGCCCTAGCCCTGACTGGAAACACCATATATTTT

d_call: -
clone_size: -
v_call: TRBV5-1
j_call: TRBJ2-3
cdr3_aa: CASNMLGADTQYF
cdr3_nt: TGCGCCAGCAACATGCTAGGGGCCGATACGCAGTATTTT

d_call: -
clone_size: once
v_call: TRBV6-5
j_call: TRBJ2-1
cdr3_aa: CASSSVEGGARNEQFF
cdr3_nt: TGTGCCAGCAGTTCCGTGGAGGGGGGGGCTCGGAATGAGCAGTTCTTC

d_call: TRBD1
clone_size: -
v_call: TRBV5-8
j_call: TRBJ2-1
cdr3_aa: CASSLGQKKHNEQFF
cdr3_nt: TGTGCCAGCAGCCTGGGACAGAAAAAGCACAATGAGCAGTTCTTC

d_call: TRBD1
clone_size: once
v_call: TRBV25-1
j_call: TRBJ2-7
cdr3_aa: CASSEAGTGNEQYF
cdr3_nt: TGTGCCAGCAGTGAAGCCGGGACAGGGAACGAGCAGTACTTC

d_call: -
clone_size: -
v_call: TRBV30
j_call: TRBJ1-3
cdr3_aa: CAWSEKGPYSGNTIYF
cdr3_nt: TGTGCCTGGAGTGAGAAGGGCCCTTACTCTGGAAACACCATATATTTT

d_call: -
clone_size: -
v_call: TRBV5-1
j_call: TRBJ2-7
cdr3_aa: CASSLEQGISGYEQYF
cdr3_nt: TGCGCCAGCAGCTTGGAACAGGGCATTTCCGGCTACGAGCAGTACTTC

d_call: TRBD1
clone_size: -
v_call: TRBV18
j_call: TRBJ1-5
cdr3_aa: CASSPQGASNQPQHF
cdr3_nt: TGTGCCAGCTCACCACAGGGGGCTAGTAATCAGCCCCAGCATTTT

d_call: -
clone_size: -
v_call: TRBV28
j_call: TRBJ2-5
cdr3_aa: CASSLWAREYQETQYF
cdr3_nt: TGTGCCAGCAGTTTATGGGCAAGGGAGTACCAAGAGACCCAGTACTTC

d_call: TRBD2
clone_size: -
v_call: TRBV6-5
j_call: TRBJ2-5
cdr3_aa: CASRRGALGETQYF
cdr3_nt: TGTGCCAGCAGGCGGGGGGCTTTGGGTGAGACCCAGTACTTC

d_call: TRBD1
clone_size: -
v_call: TRBV6-1
j_call: TRBJ1-2
cdr3_aa: CASSPTGADYGYTF
cdr3_nt: TGTGCCAGCAGTCCAACAGGGGCTGACTATGGCTACACCTTC

d_call: TRBD1
clone_size: -
v_call: TRBV6-1
j_call: TRBJ1-1
cdr3_aa: CASNEQGATEAFF
cdr3_nt: TGTGCCAGCAACGAACAGGGGGCCACTGAAGCTTTCTTT

d_call: -
clone_size: -
v_call: TRBV6-1
j_call: TRBJ1-4
cdr3_aa: CASTLGASNEKLFF
cdr3_nt: TGTGCCAGCACCTTGGGGGCCTCTAATGAAAAACTGTTTTTT

d_call: TRBD1
clone_size: -
v_call: TRBV6-6
j_call: TRBJ1-1
cdr3_aa: CASNGKDRGIEAFF
cdr3_nt: TGTGCCAGCAACGGAAAGGACAGGGGGATTGAAGCTTTCTTT

d_call: -
clone_size: few
v_call: TRBV6-6
j_call: TRBJ1-5
cdr3_aa: CASSSPSYQPQHF
cdr3_nt: TGTGCCAGCAGTTCCCCGTCTTATCAGCCCCAGCATTTT

d_call: -
clone_size: -
v_call: TRBV11-2
j_call: TRBJ2-3
cdr3_aa: CASSLSDTQYF
cdr3_nt: TGTGCCAGCAGCTTATCAGATACGCAGTATTTT

d_call: TRBD1
clone_size: -
v_call: TRBV5-4
j_call: TRBJ2-7
cdr3_aa: CASSRTGTGGSYEQYF
cdr3_nt: TGTGCCAGCAGCCGAACCGGGACAGGGGGCTCCTACGAGCAGTACTTC

d_call: -
clone_size: -
v_call: TRBV18
j_call: TRBJ1-1
cdr3_aa: CASSPNTPMTTEAFF
cdr3_nt: TGTGCCAGCTCACCAAACACCCCCATGACCACTGAAGCTTTCTTT

d_call: -
clone_size: once
v_call: TRBV5-1
j_call: TRBJ2-3
cdr3_aa: CASSLAPTGTDTQYF
cdr3_nt: TGCGCCAGCAGCTTGGCCCCGACCGGCACAGATACGCAGTATTTT

d_call: -
clone_size: -
v_call: TRBV7-2
j_call: TRBJ1-1
cdr3_aa: CASSRRAPEAFF
cdr3_nt: TGTGCCAGCAGCCGACGCGCCCCCGAAGCTTTCTTT

d_call: -
clone_size: -
v_call: TRBV10-3
j_call: TRBJ2-5
cdr3_aa: CAISVGSGRETQYF
cdr3_nt: TGTGCCATCAGTGTTGGCTCGGGAAGGGAGACCCAGTACTTC

d_call: TRBD2
clone_size: -
v_call: TRBV15
j_call: TRBJ2-3
cdr3_aa: CATSSRLAGLTDTQYF
cdr3_nt: TGTGCCACCAGCAGTAGACTAGCGGGATTAACAGATACGCAGTATTTT